This T cell receptor beta chain was recorded in a study of OX40 agonist ivuxolimab in advanced cancers. Study-wide background: Patients' therapy was ivuxolimab, an antibody that acts as an agonist of OX40 (CD134). Of mixed ages from 23 to 79 and averaging about 65 years, the group was roughly 83% male. Overall study findings and caveats: Individuals who were partial responders at 0.1-3.0 mg/kg had clonal expansion that ranked among the lowest.

Method: immunoSEQ multiplex PCR; TCRdb's copy keeps in-frame clones and lacks some. The sample has 35,000 to 45,000 clones, roughly 80% seen once. The CDR3 loop spans 15 amino acids. V lost 7 bases, J lost 1 base, and 8 bases stayed unmatched. The V gene's germline CDR1 is MDHEN and CDR2 SYDVKM. To note about this clone: The antigen remains undetermined.

Sequenced material: CD4+ or CD8+ T cells sorted from blood, taken in a trial of the OX40 agonist ivuxolimab. V is TRBV28 and J is TRBJ2-5; the match to TRBD2 covers 8 bases. The sequence derives from an adult with an advanced solid tumor such as melanoma, head and neck, liver or kidney cancer. The chain's CDR3 is CASTFPGGIQETQYF. The CDR3 region has the DNA TGTGCCAGCACGTTTCCGGGGGGGATCCAAGAGACCCAGTACTTC.